Reported below is one TCR beta chain. The clone's antigen remains unknown. It has no much larger one-base neighbor in the sample; base qualities were not kept. For sequencing of the TCRbeta CDR3 region, genomic DNA was extracted from the sorted cells. TCRbeta CDR3 regions were sequenced using the immunoSEQ Assay. This immuneACCESS table, as held by TCRdb, lists in-frame sequences with V and J called but not all clones. Of the missing ones, under half trace to an unresolved V gene in checked studies; the others have no known cause. In this sample the table shows tens of thousands of clones, around four fifths of which occur a single time. Around 3.3% of the sample belongs to the ten largest clones. This specimen belongs to a study of OX40 agonist ivuxolimab in advanced cancers. Regarding the complete study: The costimulatory receptor OX40 (CD134) was targeted by ivuxolimab, a fully human IgG2 agonistic monoclonal antibody. Intravenous ivuxolimab was administered to patients every 2 weeks at six dose levels: 0.01, 0.1, 0.3, 1.5, 3 and 10 mg/kg. Of the approximately 54 patients in dose escalation, around 19 had hepatocellular carcinoma, some 15 had melanoma, 9 had renal cell carcinoma and 9 had head and neck cancer. The dose-escalation cohort was about 87% male with a mean age of 60 years, ranging from roughly 23 to 80. Prior anti-PD-1, anti-PD-L1 or anti-CTLA-4 therapy was permitted, and checkpoint inhibitors had been received by roughly two fifths of dose-escalation patients. Partial responses occurred in three dose-escalation patients, of whom one had hepatocellular carcinoma and two had cutaneous melanoma. Peripheral TCRbeta sequencing aimed to test whether ivuxolimab altered TCR sequence diversity and caused clonal T-cell expansion. The paper describes the monotherapy dose-escalation part (N of about 52 patients) of the phase I trial of ivuxolimab. Findings and caveats that apply to the study as a whole: Clonal expansion of both CD4+ and CD8+ blood T cells was observed from baseline to week 6 at doses 0.1 to 3.0 mg/kg. In partial responders in the 0.1-3.0 mg/kg groups, normalized peripheral clonal expansion was found to be among the lowest, especially among CD8+ T cells. Low levels of normalized T-cell clonal expansion were also seen in some patients who did not respond. Antigen specificity was not determined for the clonally expanded peripheral T cells. On average, CD8+ T cells showed more expanded clones than CD4+ T cells after ivuxolimab.

Patients with a history of autoimmune disease or receiving systemic immunosuppression were excluded from the trial. Peripheral blood for TCR sequencing was drawn from every dose cohort at baseline, at cycle 4 day 1 and at cycle 7 day 1. The samples were taken from a phase I, first-in-human, multicenter, open-label dose-escalation trial of ivuxolimab. The trial enrolled adults with locally advanced or metastatic head and neck squamous cell, hepatocellular, melanoma or renal cell carcinoma. Before TCR sequencing, CD4+ and CD8+ T cells were separately sorted from peripheral blood. CDR1 SGHTA and CDR2 FQGNSA are derived from the germline V gene. CDR3 length: 14 amino acids, cysteine to phenylalanine. Here the CDR3 DNA is all that survives: 42 bases in frame from base 1. V ends up 5 bases short and J 0 bases short, with an unmatched junction base count of 3.

This TCR was sampled from an adult with an advanced solid tumor such as melanoma, head and neck, liver or kidney cancer. Here the chain combines TRBV7-2 and TRBJ2-7, with 8 bases in between that match TRBD2. The sample here was CD4+ or CD8+ T cells sorted from blood, taken in a trial of the OX40 agonist ivuxolimab. The nucleotides read TGTGCCAGCAGCGCCGGACTAGCCTCCTACGAGCAGTACTTC. It translates to CASSAGLASYEQYF.